This TCR beta chain was profiled in a study of blood T cells in healthy people across ages. Turning to the study itself: There was about one barcoded beta molecule captured by template switching per two T cells.

About this clonotype itself: Its antigen is undetermined.

A J-beta primer mix and a sample-barcoded 5' primer were used in a second PCR of roughly 6 to 12 cycles. Each cDNA molecule carried a tag from a template-switch adaptor that contained 12 random nucleotides. TCRdb fed the 5' RACE reads into MiXCR, producing one record per CDR3 protein. The table records 500,000 to 700,000 distinct CDR3 sequences, approximately 30% of them present only once. Study findings and constraints: Strongly correlated with naive T cell percentage was TCR beta diversity. Expanded clonotype shifts may have been confounded, as the donors had an unknown CMV status.

The sequence came from an elderly woman in good health. Sequenced sample: blood.

CDR3 sequence reads: CASSIRTGAASGNTEAFF. DNA for the CDR3: TGTGCCAGTAGCATCCGGACAGGGGCGGCGTCGGGTAACACTGAAGCTTTCTTT. The chain joins TRBV19 to TRBJ1-1; 9 bases agree with TRBD1. CDR3 length: 18 amino acids. Germline CDR1 is LNHDA and CDR2 is SQIVND (reference sequence). V dropped 6 bases and J dropped 2; count of bases not matched to a gene: 16. The full variable domain, in which reference TRBV19 and TRBJ1-1 provide the parts outside the CDR3, is DGGITQSPKYLFRKEGQNVTLSCEQNLNHDAMYWYRQDPGQGLRLIYYSQIVNDFQKGDIAEGYSVSREKKESFPLTVTSAQKNPTAFYLCASSIRTGAASGNTEAFFGQGTRLTVV.